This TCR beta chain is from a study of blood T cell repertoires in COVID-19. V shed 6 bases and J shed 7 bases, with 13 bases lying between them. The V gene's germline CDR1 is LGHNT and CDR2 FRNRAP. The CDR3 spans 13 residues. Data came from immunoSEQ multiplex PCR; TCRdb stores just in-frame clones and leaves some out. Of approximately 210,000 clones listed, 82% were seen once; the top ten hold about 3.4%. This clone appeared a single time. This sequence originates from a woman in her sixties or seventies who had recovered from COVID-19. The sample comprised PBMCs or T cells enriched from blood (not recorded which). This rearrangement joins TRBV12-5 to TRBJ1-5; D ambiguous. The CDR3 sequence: CASGSLPGQPQHF. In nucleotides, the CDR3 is TGTGCTAGTGGCTCCCTGCCCGGGCAGCCCCAGCATTTT.